The 22 T cell receptor beta chains below come from one sample, sequenced in a study of glioma-infiltrating T cells after dendritic cell vaccination (dated by TCRdb to the mid-2010s). Sample time point, as interpreted from the label and publication: after dendritic cell vaccination, including at tumor progression/relapse. The library was prepared using the immunoSEQ multiplex PCR assay. TCRdb provides this immuneACCESS table in a form limited to in-frame rearrangements. Some clones are lacking; in checked studies, under half of them reflect an unresolved V gene, and why the rest are absent is not known. The sample table holds 70,000 to 90,000 clones, of which over 80% were seen once. The ten largest clones capture roughly 6.8% of the sample. The source was blood, collected after dendritic cell vaccination. These receptors were collected from a human donor with glioblastoma.

This clone was recorded only once. The V gene is TRBV5-1, the J gene TRBJ2-3, with 11 bases matching TRBD1. With 2 bases clipped from V and 4 bases from J, the junction kept 9 bases outside the gene matches. The CDR3 contains 17 residues. CDR1 and CDR2 (germline): SGHRS, YFSETQ. The CDR3 region is CASSLTGTGGFADTQYF. In DNA, the CDR3 is TGCGCCAGCAGCTTAACCGGGACAGGGGGGTTCGCAGATACGCAGTATTTT.

The chain links TRBV6-5 to TRBJ1-2, with TRBD1 as a possible D gene (6 bases). The germline V and J ends were trimmed by 8 bases and 1 base, with 11 bases remaining between them. Germline loops: CDR1 MNHEY, CDR2 SVGAGI. The CDR3 length is 13 residues. CDR3 sequence: CASGQGLNYGYTF. The CDR3 nucleotides read TGTGCCAGCGGGCAGGGGCTTAACTATGGCTACACCTTC.

This sequence joins TRBV7-9 and TRBJ2-7; 11 bases are a match to TRBD1. With 5 bases clipped from V and 5 bases from J, the junction kept 8 bases outside the gene matches. Germline V gene lookup returns CDR1 SEHNR and CDR2 FQNEAQ (reference sequence). There are 15 residues in the CDR3. As DNA, the CDR3 is TGTGCCAGCAGCCGCCGGACAGGGGGCGCGGACGAGCAGTACTTC. Translating gives CASSRRTGGADEQYF.

V and J are TRBV25-1 and TRBJ1-1; D call uncertain. The germline CDR1 and CDR2 sequences are MGHDK and SYGVNS. Deletions cut 2 bases from V and 10 bases from J, with 11 bases between. The length of the CDR3 is 12 residues. The CDR3 is CASSEPEGSAFF. The DNA of the CDR3 is TGTGCCAGCAGTGAACCGGAGGGTTCAGCTTTCTTT.

This chain links TRBV6-6 with TRBJ1-2, with D possibly being TRBD1 (6 bases). This CDR3 is built from 16 residues. The V gene's germline CDR1 is MNHNY and CDR2 SVGAGI (reference sequence). Trimming left V 2 bases short and J 1 base short, with 14 bases between. CDR3: CASSYPLTQGNYGYTF. The CDR3 DNA is TGTGCCAGCAGTTACCCACTGACACAGGGTAACTATGGCTACACCTTC.

V is TRBV6-1 and J is TRBJ1-2, with D possibly TRBD1 on 5 matching bases. The CDR3 has 16 residues. Germline-derived CDR1 and CDR2 are MNHNS and SASEGT. The ends were cut back, 3 bases at V and 2 bases at J, with 16 bases in the middle. The CDR3: CASSESQGFWNYGYTF. DNA of the CDR3: TGTGCCAGCAGTGAGTCTCAGGGTTTTTGGAACTATGGCTACACCTTC.

The J gene is TRBJ2-7, the V gene TRBV19, with TRBD2 matching 13 bases. The V gene end was trimmed by 5 bases and the J gene end by 3 bases; junction bases not matched to a gene: 10. The CDR3 has 17 residues. Germline V gene data show CDR1 as LNHDA and CDR2 as SQIVND (reference sequence). The CDR3 DNA is TGTGCCAGTAGTGAAGCCGGGACTAGCGGGGAAAGCTACGAGCAGTACTTC. Translated: CASSEAGTSGESYEQYF.

The chain employs TRBV5-6 and TRBJ2-5, with TRBD2 as a possible D gene (5 bases). The J call may be in error: the DNA end matches TRBJ2-7 better. The CDR3 contains 17 residues. The V gene's germline CDR1 is SGHDT and CDR2 YYEEEE. This CDR3 reads CASTASVLRAQGGEQYF. The CDR3 DNA follows: TGTGCCAGCACCGCTTCCGTTCTGAGGGCCCAAGGAGGCGAGCAGTACTTC.

The chain links TRBV5-6 to TRBJ1-2, with D hard to call. V lost 2 bases and J lost 1, with 6 bases in between. CDR3 length: 13 amino acids. The germline V gene encodes CDR1 SGHDT and CDR2 YYEEEE. CDR3 in DNA: TGTGCCAGCAGCTTTACAAATAACTATGGCTACACCTTC. Its protein is CASSFTNNYGYTF.

This chain joins TRBV9 and TRBJ1-2; D is undetermined. CDR3 length: 13 residues. With 3 bases removed from V and 5 bases from J, the gap between germline ends came to 11 bases. CDR1 and CDR2 (germline): SGDLS, YYNGEE. As DNA, the CDR3 is TGTGCCAGCAGCGCGGGTCAGAGGTATGGCTACACCTTC. It yields the protein CASSAGQRYGYTF.

CDR3 amino acids: CASSGNRGSQYF. CDR3 coding DNA: TGTGCCAGCAGCGGAAACAGGGGGTCCCAGTACTTC. The chain recombines TRBV7-2 with TRBJ2-5, with 8 positions matching TRBD1. The CDR3 spans 12 residues. In germline, CDR1 is SGHTA, CDR2 FQGNSA. V was clipped by 5 bases and J by 9 bases; unmatched bases: 5.

The chain couples TRBV7-8 to TRBJ1-2, with D hard to call. CDR3 length: 15 amino acids. V was shortened by 1 base and J by 4 bases, with 13 bases between the two germline ends. Germline values: CDR1 SGHVS, CDR2 FQNEAQ. CDR3 protein: CASSLGQTLGYGYTF. The CDR3 DNA reads as TGTGCCAGCAGCTTAGGGCAGACTCTTGGCTATGGCTACACCTTC.

The V and J genes are TRBV5-1 and TRBJ1-6, with D perhaps TRBD1 (6 bases). CDR1 is SGHRS, CDR2 YFSETQ, per germline. The CDR3 is made up of 12 amino acids. V lost 6 bases to trimming and J lost 7 bases, with 8 bases between them. CDR3 nucleotides: TGCGCCAGCACCGACAGGAATTCACCCCTCCACTTT. Translating gives CASTDRNSPLHF.

The J gene is TRBJ1-1, the V gene TRBV6-5; D is unresolved. V lost 4 bases and J 1 base, leaving 13 bases between the germline ends. This CDR3 is built from 15 residues. Looked up from germline, CDR1 is MNHEY and CDR2 is SVGAGI. The CDR3 sequence: CASSFLRAGNTEAFF. The CDR3 DNA is TGTGCCAGCAGTTTCCTTCGAGCGGGGAACACTGAAGCTTTCTTT.

The J gene is TRBJ1-1, the V gene TRBV5-1; 7 nucleotides agree with TRBD1. The CDR3 sequence is 14 residues long. Germline CDR1 reads SGHRS; CDR2 reads YFSETQ. V lost 4 bases and J lost 4; bases outside the gene matches: 7. CDR3 in amino acids: CASSGPTGATEAFF. As DNA, the CDR3 is TGCGCCAGCAGCGGGCCCACAGGGGCCACTGAAGCTTTCTTT.

The chain couples TRBV7-9 to TRBJ2-7; TRBD2 matches 8 bases. The CDR3 consists of 14 residues. Unmatched junction bases numbered 5, after V lost 4 bases and J lost 3 bases. CDR1 is SEHNR and CDR2 is FQNEAQ in the germline V gene (reference sequence). Written as DNA, the CDR3 is TGTGCCAGCAGCTCCCTTAGCGGGGACTACGAGCAGTACTTC. Translating it yields CASSSLSGDYEQYF.

V is TRBV27 and J is TRBJ2-1, with D tentatively TRBD2 (5 bases). Germline CDR1 and CDR2: MNHEY and SMNVEV (reference sequence). V dropped 5 bases and J dropped 7 bases, with 6 bases sitting between them. CDR3 size: 11 residues. This CDR3 reads CASSGRNEQFF. The CDR3 DNA reads TGTGCCAGCAGTGGGAGAAATGAGCAGTTCTTC.

The CDR3 DNA is TGTGCCAGCAGCGCAGGGGATTTTTCCAACACCGGGGAGCTGTTTTTT. This codes for CASSAGDFSNTGELFF. The rearrangement links TRBV9 to TRBJ2-2; TRBD1 is a possible D gene (6 bases). V dropped 3 bases and J dropped 2 bases, with 14 bases sitting between them. The CDR3 has 16 amino acids. CDR1 is SGDLS, CDR2 YYNGEE, per germline. The full variable domain, its missing parts supplied by reference TRBV9 and TRBJ2-2, is DSGVTQTPKHLITATGQRVTLRCSPRSGDLSVYWYQQSLDQGLQFLIQYYNGEERAKGNILERFSAQQFPDLHSELNLSSLELGDSALYFCASSAGDFSNTGELFFGEGSRLTVL.

The CDR3 here is CASSVGERETQYF. The CDR3 DNA sequence: TGTGCCAGCAGCGTAGGGGAGAGGGAGACCCAGTACTTC. This chain connects TRBV9 to TRBJ2-5, with D maybe TRBD2 (5 bases). The V end lost 0 bases, the J end lost 5 bases, and 8 bases lay between the germline ends. The CDR3 is 13 amino acids. Germline loops: CDR1 SGDLS, CDR2 YYNGEE.

This clone appeared once. This chain joins TRBV2 and TRBJ2-1; D unresolved. In germline, CDR1 is SNHLY, CDR2 FYNNEI. The CDR3 spans 11 residues. With 8 bases removed from V and 6 bases from J, the gap between germline ends came to 8 bases. CDR3 in amino acids: CASWVANEQFF. The CDR3 DNA follows: TGTGCCAGCTGGGTAGCCAATGAGCAGTTCTTC.

The gene calls are TRBV7-3 and TRBJ2-1; D gene ambiguous. The V gene lost 1 base and the J gene lost 9 bases, with 10 bases spanning the gap. This CDR3 is 13 amino acids long. Germline lookup yields CDR1 SGHTA and CDR2 FQGTGA. The CDR3 bases are TGTGCCAGCAGCTTAATGCGGCACGGTGAGCAGTTCTTC. It is translated as CASSLMRHGEQFF.

The chain is built from TRBV19 and TRBJ2-1, with TRBD1 identical over 7 bases. The CDR3 loop spans 15 amino acids. CDR1 and CDR2 from the germline V gene are LNHDA and SQIVND (reference sequence). V shed 2 bases and J 5 bases; nucleotides not matched to a gene: 6. CDR3 in DNA: TGTGCCAGTAGTATAAGTAGAGGGGGCCACAATGAGCAGTTCTTC. It codes for CASSISRGGHNEQFF.